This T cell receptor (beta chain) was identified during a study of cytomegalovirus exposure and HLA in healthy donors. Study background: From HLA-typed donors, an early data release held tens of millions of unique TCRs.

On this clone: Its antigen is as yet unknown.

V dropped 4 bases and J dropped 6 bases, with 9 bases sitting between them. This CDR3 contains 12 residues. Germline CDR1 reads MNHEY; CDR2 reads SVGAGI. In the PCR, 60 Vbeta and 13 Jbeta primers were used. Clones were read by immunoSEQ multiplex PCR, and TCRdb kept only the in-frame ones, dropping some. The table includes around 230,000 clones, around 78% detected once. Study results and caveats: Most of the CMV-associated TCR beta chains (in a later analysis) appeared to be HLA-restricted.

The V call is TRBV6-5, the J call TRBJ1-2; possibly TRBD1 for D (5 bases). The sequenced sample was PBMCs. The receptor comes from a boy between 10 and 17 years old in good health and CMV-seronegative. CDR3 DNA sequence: TGTGCCAGCAGTTTGGGGGGGAATGGCTACACCTTC. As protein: CASSLGGNGYTF.